This TCR beta chain is from a study of blood T cell repertoires in COVID-19. Repertoires were generated with immunoSEQ multiplex PCR, while TCRdb's copy carries only in-frame clones and drops some. The repertoire holds 150,000 to 200,000 clones, with less than 90% as singletons. This CDR3 spans 15 amino acids. Germline V lookup: CDR1 MNHNY, CDR2 SVGAGI (reference sequence). V gave up 6 bases and J gave up 8 bases; unmatched junction bases: 12. The sample holds one count of this clone. The chain combines TRBV6-6 with TRBJ1-4, with 7 nucleotides matching TRBD1. The clonotype was recovered from a woman aged 70-85 years with acute or convalescent COVID-19. The sequencing input was peripheral blood. CDR3 sequence (DNA): TGTGCCAGCAGCTCCCCAGGGGGAGGAAACGAAAAACTGTTTTTT. Translating it yields CASSSPGGGNEKLFF.